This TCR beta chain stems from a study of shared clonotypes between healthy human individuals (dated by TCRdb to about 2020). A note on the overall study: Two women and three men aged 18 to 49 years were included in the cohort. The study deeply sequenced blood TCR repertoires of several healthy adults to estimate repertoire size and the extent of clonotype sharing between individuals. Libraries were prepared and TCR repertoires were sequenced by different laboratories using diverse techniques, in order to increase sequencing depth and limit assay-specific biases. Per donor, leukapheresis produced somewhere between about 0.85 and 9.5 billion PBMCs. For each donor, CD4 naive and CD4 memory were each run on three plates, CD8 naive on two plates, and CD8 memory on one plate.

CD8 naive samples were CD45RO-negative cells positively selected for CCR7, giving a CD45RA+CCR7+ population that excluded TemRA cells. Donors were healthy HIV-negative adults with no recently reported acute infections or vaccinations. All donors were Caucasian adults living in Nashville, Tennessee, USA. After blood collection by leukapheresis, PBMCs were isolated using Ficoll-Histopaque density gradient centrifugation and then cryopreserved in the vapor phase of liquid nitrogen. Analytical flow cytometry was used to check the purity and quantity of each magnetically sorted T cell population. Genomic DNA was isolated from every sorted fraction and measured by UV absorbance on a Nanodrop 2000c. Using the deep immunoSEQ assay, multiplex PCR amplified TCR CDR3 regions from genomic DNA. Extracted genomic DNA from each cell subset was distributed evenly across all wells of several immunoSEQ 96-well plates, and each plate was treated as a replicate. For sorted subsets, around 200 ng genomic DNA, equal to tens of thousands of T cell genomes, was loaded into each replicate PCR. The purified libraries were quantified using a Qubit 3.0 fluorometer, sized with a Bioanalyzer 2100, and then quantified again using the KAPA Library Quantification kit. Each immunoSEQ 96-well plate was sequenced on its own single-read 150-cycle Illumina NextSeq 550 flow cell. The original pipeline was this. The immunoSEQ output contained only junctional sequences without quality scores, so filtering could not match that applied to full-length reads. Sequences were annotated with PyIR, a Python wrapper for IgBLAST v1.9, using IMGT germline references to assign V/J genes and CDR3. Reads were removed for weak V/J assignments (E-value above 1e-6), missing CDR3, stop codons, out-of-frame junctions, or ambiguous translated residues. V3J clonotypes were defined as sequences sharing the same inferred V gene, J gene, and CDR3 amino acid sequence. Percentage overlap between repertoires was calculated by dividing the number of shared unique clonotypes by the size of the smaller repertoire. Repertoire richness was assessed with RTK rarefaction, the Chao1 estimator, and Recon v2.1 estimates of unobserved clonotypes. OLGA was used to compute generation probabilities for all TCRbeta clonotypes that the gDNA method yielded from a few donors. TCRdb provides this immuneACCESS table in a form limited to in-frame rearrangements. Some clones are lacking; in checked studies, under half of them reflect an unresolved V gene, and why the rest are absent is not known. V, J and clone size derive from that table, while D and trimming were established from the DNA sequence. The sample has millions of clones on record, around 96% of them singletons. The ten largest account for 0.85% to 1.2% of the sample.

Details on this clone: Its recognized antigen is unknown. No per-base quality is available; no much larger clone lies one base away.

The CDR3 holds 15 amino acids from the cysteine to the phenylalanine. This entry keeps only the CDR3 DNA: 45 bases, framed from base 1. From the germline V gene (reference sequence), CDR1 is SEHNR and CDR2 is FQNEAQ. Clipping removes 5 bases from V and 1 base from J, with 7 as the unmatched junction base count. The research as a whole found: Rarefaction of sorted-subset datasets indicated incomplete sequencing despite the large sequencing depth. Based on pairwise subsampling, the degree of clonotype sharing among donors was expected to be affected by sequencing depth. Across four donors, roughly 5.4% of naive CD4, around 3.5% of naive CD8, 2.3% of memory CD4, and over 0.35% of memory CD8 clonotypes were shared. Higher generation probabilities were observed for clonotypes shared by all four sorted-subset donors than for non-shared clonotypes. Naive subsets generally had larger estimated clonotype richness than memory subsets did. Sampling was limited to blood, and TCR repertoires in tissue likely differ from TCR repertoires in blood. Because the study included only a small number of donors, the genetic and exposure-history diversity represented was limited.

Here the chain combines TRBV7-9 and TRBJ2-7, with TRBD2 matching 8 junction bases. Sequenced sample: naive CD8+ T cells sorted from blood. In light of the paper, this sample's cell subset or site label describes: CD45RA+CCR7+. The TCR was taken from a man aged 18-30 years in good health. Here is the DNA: TGTGCCAGCAGCACGAGCGGGAGTATATCCTACGAGCAGTACTTC. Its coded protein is CASSTSGSISYEQYF. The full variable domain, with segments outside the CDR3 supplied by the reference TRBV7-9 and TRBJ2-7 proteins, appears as DTGVSQNPRHKITKRGQNVTFRCDPISEHNRLYWYRQTLGQGPEFLTYFQNEAQLEKSRLLSDRFSAERPKGSFSTLEIQRTEQGDSAMYLCASSTSGSISYEQYFGPGTRLTVT.